These 11 T cell receptor beta chains came from one sample sequenced in a study of blood T cell repertoires in COVID-19. TCRdb's table, derived via immunoSEQ multiplex PCR, lists solely in-frame clones and lacks some. This table holds approximately 140,000 clones, about 86% found once. Sequencing input: PBMCs or T cells enriched from blood (not recorded which). The source of these receptors is a man between 35 and 55 years old with acute COVID-19.

The rearrangement uses TRBV3-1 (or the pseudogene TRBV3-2) and TRBJ1-5; D gene uncertain. The V gene lost 1 base and the J gene lost 2 bases, with 9 bases spanning the gap. In germline, CDR1 is LGHDT, CDR2 YNNKEL (reference sequence). This CDR3 region has 15 residues. The CDR3 DNA is TGTGCCAGCAGCCAAGTTCTGGGCGGCAATCAGCCCCAGCATTTT. Its protein product is CASSQVLGGNQPQHF.

This chain uses TRBV18 with TRBJ1-1; TRBD1 might be the D (6 bases). The CDR3 totals 14 residues. V lost 3 bases and J 1 base, leaving 9 bases between the germline ends. Germline assignment: CDR1 KGHSH and CDR2 LQKENI. CDR3 protein: CASSPGQTNTEAFF. The DNA for the CDR3 is TGTGCCAGCTCACCGGGACAAACGAACACTGAAGCTTTCTTT. Using reference TRBV18 and TRBJ1-1 for the parts outside the CDR3, the full variable domain is NAGVMQNPRHLVRRRGQEARLRCSPMKGHSHVYWYRQLPEEGLKFMVYLQKENIIDESGMPKERFSAEFPKEGPSILRIQQVVRGDSAAYFCASSPGQTNTEAFFGQGTRLTVV.

The chain has TRBV5-1 and TRBJ1-1; 9 bases are shared with TRBD1. Trimming at V came to 3 bases and at J to 6 bases, leaving 9 bases not matched to a gene. Germline-derived CDR1 and CDR2 are SGHRS and YFSETQ. The CDR3 is made up of 15 amino acids. The CDR3 DNA sequence: TGCGCCAGCAGCTCCACAGGGGGCGCGTTGGCTGAAGCTTTCTTT. This translates into CASSSTGGALAEAFF.

The CDR3 sequence: CSVHWTGTETQYF. CDR3 DNA sequence: TGCAGCGTTCATTGGACAGGGACGGAGACCCAGTACTTC. The rearrangement joins TRBV29-1 to TRBJ2-5; 8 positions match TRBD1. The CDR3 runs to 13 residues. Germline V CDR1 and CDR2: SQVTM, ANQGSEA. Losses at the gene ends were 5 bases for V and 5 bases for J; bases not matched to a gene: 7.

J is TRBJ1-3 and V is TRBV5-5, with TRBD1 as a possible D gene (6 bases). V was shortened by 4 bases and J by 1 base, with 12 bases between the two germline ends. The CDR3 runs 15 residues. CDR1 and CDR2 (germline): SGHKS, YYEKEE (reference sequence). CDR3: CASSASGDSGNTIYF. DNA for the CDR3: TGTGCCAGCAGCGCTTCAGGGGATTCTGGAAACACCATATATTTT.

The genes are TRBV2 and TRBJ2-7, with a tentative D call TRBD1 (6 bases). Trimming pared 6 bases from V and 2 bases from J, leaving 14 bases between. CDR1 is SNHLY, CDR2 FYNNEI, per germline. This CDR3 is built from 14 residues. CDR3 sequence (DNA): TGTGCCAGCAGGTTGGGACACAACACCTACGAGCAGTACTTC. This gives the protein CASRLGHNTYEQYF.

This chain links TRBV12-3 or TRBV12-4 with TRBJ2-1; TRBD1 might be the D (6 bases). Trimming shortened V by 3 bases and J by 5 bases, and 8 bases separated the two germline ends. The CDR3 length is 13 residues. This CDR3 reads CASSLDSDNEQFF. The CDR3, as DNA: TGTGCCAGCAGTTTGGACAGCGACAATGAGCAGTTCTTC.

V and J are TRBV20-1 and TRBJ1-1; unclear D gene. Trimming removed 3 bases at V and 3 bases at J, with 5 bases between. Germline values: CDR1 DFQATT, CDR2 SNEGSKA (reference sequence). The CDR3 consists of 11 residues. The CDR3 DNA follows: TGCAGTGCTAGGGAGTACACTGAAGCTTTCTTT. Its protein is CSAREYTEAFF.

This sequence joins TRBV3-1 (or the pseudogene TRBV3-2) and TRBJ2-1; 8 bases line up with TRBD2. CDR3 length: 17 amino acids. Germline V gene sequence: CDR1 LGHDT, CDR2 YNNKEL (reference sequence). The V and J ends lost 4 bases and 0 bases, in that order; junction bases with no gene match: 8. The CDR3 region has the DNA TGTGCCAGCAGCCGCCCCCGACTAGCGAGCTCCTACAATGAGCAGTTCTTC. Translation: CASSRPRLASSYNEQFF.

V gene TRBV18 combines with J gene TRBJ2-1; 15 bases map to TRBD2. The germline gives CDR1 KGHSH, CDR2 LQKENI. This CDR3 spans 18 amino acids. Losses at the gene ends were 5 bases for V and 0 bases for J; bases not matched to a gene: 5. CDR3 in amino acids: CASSWTSGGVSSYNEQFF. Written as DNA, the CDR3 is TGTGCCAGCTCATGGACTAGCGGGGGGGTCTCCTCCTACAATGAGCAGTTCTTC.

The genes are TRBV18 and TRBJ1-4, with TRBD1 identical over 9 bases. Germline-derived CDR1 and CDR2 are KGHSH and LQKENI. Losses at the gene ends were 5 bases for V and 7 bases for J; bases not matched to a gene: 11. The CDR3 runs to 16 residues. CDR3 loop: CASSNNLPGQGEKLFF. The CDR3 nucleotides are TGTGCCAGCTCAAACAACCTCCCGGGACAGGGTGAAAAACTGTTTTTT. Full variable domain (remainder filled in from reference TRBV18 and TRBJ1-4): NAGVMQNPRHLVRRRGQEARLRCSPMKGHSHVYWYRQLPEEGLKFMVYLQKENIIDESGMPKERFSAEFPKEGPSILRIQQVVRGDSAAYFCASSNNLPGQGEKLFFGSGTQLSVL.